Listed below are T cell receptor beta chains from one sample, sequenced in a study of blood T cell repertoires in COVID-19. Assay: immunoSEQ multiplex PCR; the TCRdb copy retains only in-frame clones and omits some. The profile shows about 140,000 clones, 84% of them singletons. Sequences were obtained from PBMCs or T cells enriched from blood (not recorded which). The receptors come from a woman aged 45-65 years with acute COVID-19. Both conserved end residues are part of each CDR3. D genes are given only for firm matches. Where a row states a size, it is once, few, many or the class of an expanded clone; other rows omit it.

d_call j_call v_call clone_size cdr3_nt cdr3_aa
TRBD1 TRBJ1-1 TRBV11-1 - TGTGCCAGCAGCCGGACAGGGCCCACTGAAGCTTTCTTT CASSRTGPTEAFF
- TRBJ1-2 TRBV15 - TGTGCCACCAGCGGAATAGACAGCCTCTATGGCTACACCTTC CATSGIDSLYGYTF
TRBD2 TRBJ2-1 TRBV9 - TGTGCCAGCAGCGTAGGGCTAGCGGGACTGAATGAGCAGTTCTTC CASSVGLAGLNEQFF
TRBD2 TRBJ2-5 TRBV5-6 - TGTGCCAGCAGCTTGCTGTCGGGAGGGACCCCCCAGGCCCAGTACTTC CASSLLSGGTPQAQYF
- TRBJ1-2 TRBV3-1/TRBV3-2 - TGTGCCAGCAGCAACCCGTACTCGCATGGCTACACCTTC CASSNPYSHGYTF
TRBD1 TRBJ2-1 TRBV6-6 once TGTGCCAGCAGCCCCCCGGGACAGGGTGGCCATGAGCAGTTCTTC CASSPPGQGGHEQFF
TRBD2 TRBJ2-7 TRBV7-2 - TGTGCCAGCAGCTTCGGGGAGCGGGAGGTCGACGAGCAGTACTTC CASSFGEREVDEQYF
TRBD1 TRBJ1-1 TRBV5-5 - TGTGCCAGCAGCCGGACAGGGGCGATGAACACTGAAGCTTTCTTT CASSRTGAMNTEAFF
TRBD1 TRBJ2-2 TRBV19 - TGTGCCAGTGGGAACAGGGGGCAGGGCGGGGAGCTGTTTTTT CASGNRGQGGELFF
TRBD2 TRBJ2-7 TRBV5-1 - TGCGCCAGCAGCTTGGCCCTAGCGGGAGGATTCGAACCGATCGAGCAGTACTTC CASSLALAGGFEPIEQYF
TRBD1 TRBJ2-2 TRBV19 - TGTGCCAGTTCCCCCAGGACAGGGTTCACCGGGGAGCTGTTTTTT CASSPRTGFTGELFF
TRBD1 TRBJ1-2 TRBV9 few TGTGCCAGCAGCACCCCGGACAGGGGGCTGGGTGGCTACACCTTC CASSTPDRGLGGYTF
- TRBJ1-3 TRBV24-1 - TGTGCCACCAGTGATTCAGGGGACTCTGGAAACACCATATATTTT CATSDSGDSGNTIYF
TRBD2 TRBJ2-1 TRBV6-5 - TGTGCCAGCAGTTACTCTAGCGGGGACTCCTACAATGAGCAGTTCTTC CASSYSSGDSYNEQFF
- TRBJ1-1 TRBV5-4 - TGTGCCAGCAGCCTAGGGAGACAGGTTGTGGCTGAAGCTTTCTTT CASSLGRQVVAEAFF
- TRBJ1-5 TRBV10-3 once TGTGCCATCAGTGACCCAGGCAATCAGCCCCAGCATTTT CAISDPGNQPQHF
TRBD1 TRBJ2-3 TRBV29-1 - TGCAGCGACTTGGGACAGGTGGGCCAAGATACGCAGTATTTT CSDLGQVGQDTQYF
TRBD2 TRBJ2-3 TRBV5-4 - TGTGCCAGCAGCTGGCCTCTAGCGGGAGGTGATACGCAGTATTTT CASSWPLAGGDTQYF
TRBD1 TRBJ2-1 TRBV4-3 - TGCGCCAGCAGCCTGGGACAGATCAATGAGCAGTTCTTC CASSLGQINEQFF
- TRBJ1-1 TRBV7-3 few TGTGCCAGCAGTTCGGACAGGAACACTGAAGCTTTCTTT CASSSDRNTEAFF
TRBD1 TRBJ1-1 TRBV9 - TGTGCCAGCAGCGTAGGGATAGGGGACAGAAACACTGAAGCTTTCTTT CASSVGIGDRNTEAFF
- TRBJ2-2 TRBV19 - TGTGCCAGTAGTATTCTGACCGGGGAGCTGTTTTTT CASSILTGELFF
TRBD1 TRBJ1-2 TRBV28 once TGTGCCAGCAGTTTGCCAGGGGGCCCCTATGGCTACACCTTC CASSLPGGPYGYTF
- TRBJ2-4 TRBV28 few TGTGCCAGCAGTTCCAGTTTAAGCATTCAGTACTTC CASSSSLSIQYF
TRBD2 TRBJ2-7 TRBV27 - TGTGCCAGCAGCTTCAGCGGGAGTGCCTACGAGCAGTACTTC CASSFSGSAYEQYF
TRBD2 TRBJ2-7 TRBV11-2 - TGTGCCAGCAGCCAGATTCCACCGGGGACTAGCGGGTCCGTCTCGTACTTC CASSQIPPGTSGSVSYF
- TRBJ2-7 TRBV30 - TGTGCCTGGAGTTTTACAGGGAACTACGAGCAGTACTTC CAWSFTGNYEQYF
- TRBJ2-7 TRBV4-3 - TGCGCCAGCAGCCAAGTCTGGCAGGGCACCTACGAGCAGTACTTC CASSQVWQGTYEQYF
- TRBJ2-3 TRBV7-9 - TGTGCCAGCAGCTTAGAAGAGGTGCCGCAGTATTTT CASSLEEVPQYF
TRBD1 TRBJ1-4 TRBV27 once TGTGCCAGCCGGGACAGCCTAAATGAAAAACTGTTTTTT CASRDSLNEKLFF
- TRBJ1-2 TRBV5-6 - TGTGCCAGCAGCGTGAGGGCCTTAAGCTACACCTTC CASSVRALSYTF
- TRBJ2-5 TRBV21-1 once TGTGCCAGCAGCGACAGTCAAGAGACCCAGTACTTC CASSDSQETQYF
- TRBJ1-3 TRBV15 - TGTGCCACCAGCAGAGATCTGGGGGCAGGAGGAAACACCATATATTTT CATSRDLGAGGNTIYF
- TRBJ1-5 TRBV10-3 - TGTGCCATCAGTGAGACGGGCGGACTATCTAGCAATCAGCCCCAGCATTTT CAISETGGLSSNQPQHF
- TRBJ1-1 TRBV2 - TGTGCCAGCGTACAGGGCTCTTTCTTT CASVQGSFF
TRBD1 TRBJ2-1 TRBV25-1 once TGTGCCAGCGGAGGACAGGGTACCTACAATGAGCAGTTCTTC CASGGQGTYNEQFF
- TRBJ2-7 TRBV7-2 - TGTGCCAGCAGCTTAGGGGGAGGACGTTCCTACGAGCAGTACTTC CASSLGGGRSYEQYF
- TRBJ1-2 TRBV19 - TGTGCCAGCCAGTATGGCTACACCTTC CASQYGYTF
- TRBJ1-4 TRBV5-8 few TGTGCCAGCAGACTGGCGGGGGGTAGCGAAAAACTGTTTTTT CASRLAGGSEKLFF
- TRBJ1-6 TRBV19 once TGTGCCAGTAGTATAGGGGGCCTCGGAAATTCACCCCTCCACTTT CASSIGGLGNSPLHF
TRBD1 TRBJ1-1 TRBV30 - TGTGCCGTCGACAGGGGGGAAACTGAAGCTTTCTTT CAVDRGETEAFF
- TRBJ2-3 TRBV29-1 - TGCAGCGTTGAATCAGGGGATAGCACAGATACGCAGTATTTT CSVESGDSTDTQYF
- TRBJ1-6 TRBV4-1 - TGCGCCAGCAGCCAAGACACTGCGACGGGGATCTTAGGTTCACCCCTCCACTTT CASSQDTATGILGSPLHF
- TRBJ1-1 TRBV27 - TGTGCCAGCAGTTTAGGCCCCGGGGGCACTGAAGCTTTCTTT CASSLGPGGTEAFF
TRBD1 TRBJ1-5 TRBV5-3 - TGTGCCAGAAGCACCACAGGGGGCTATAGCAATCAGCCCCAGCATTTT CARSTTGGYSNQPQHF
TRBD2 TRBJ2-3 TRBV27 - TGTGCCAGCAGTTTATACCATCCGGGAGGAGGCACAGATACGCAGTATTTT CASSLYHPGGGTDTQYF
- TRBJ2-3 TRBV4-3 - TGCGCCAGCAGCCAGAAGATGGGGCGAGCGGGCGACACAGATACGCAGTATTTT CASSQKMGRAGDTDTQYF
- TRBJ1-3 TRBV10-1 - TGCGCCAGCAGTGAGTCGAGGCGGGGAAACACCATATATTTT CASSESRRGNTIYF
TRBD1 TRBJ1-1 TRBV3-1/TRBV3-2 - TGTGCCAGCAGCCAAGAGGGTACAGGGGGAACTGAAGCTTTCTTT CASSQEGTGGTEAFF
- TRBJ1-2 TRBV3-1/TRBV3-2 - TGTGCCAGCAGCCTCAGGGATAGTGGCTACACCTTC CASSLRDSGYTF
TRBD1 TRBJ2-7 TRBV25-1 few TGTGCCAGCAGTGATCGGGGACAGGGACCTTGGAACGAGCAGTACTTC CASSDRGQGPWNEQYF
TRBD1 TRBJ2-7 TRBV5-1 - TGCGCCAGCAGCGTCGGACAGGGTGGGTTTTACGAGCAGTACTTC CASSVGQGGFYEQYF
TRBD2 TRBJ2-7 TRBV5-8 - TGTGCCAGCAGCCGGGGACTAGCCTGGGAGCAGTACTTC CASSRGLAWEQYF
TRBD1 TRBJ2-3 TRBV19 - TGTGCCAGTAGTATTCGTGGGACAGGAACAGATACGCAGTATTTT CASSIRGTGTDTQYF
TRBD1 TRBJ2-1 TRBV7-2 - TGTGCCAGCAGCTCATTCCCGGGACAGGCTTACAATGAGCAGTTCTTC CASSSFPGQAYNEQFF
TRBD2 TRBJ2-5 TRBV5-1 - TGCGCCAGCAGCTTGGATCTTCGGGGGGTCTGGGAGACCCAGTACTTC CASSLDLRGVWETQYF
- TRBJ1-2 TRBV12-3/TRBV12-4 few TGTGCCAGCAGTTTGGGTCGTGACAGCCGCTACACCTTC CASSLGRDSRYTF
TRBD1 TRBJ2-3 TRBV19 - TGTGCCAGTACCCCGGGACAGGCCACAGATACGCAGTATTTT CASTPGQATDTQYF
TRBD2 TRBJ2-3 TRBV5-1 - TGCGCCAGCAGCAACTCCGCAGCGGGAGGGACCTCAGATACGCAGTATTTT CASSNSAAGGTSDTQYF
- TRBJ1-1 TRBV4-2 - TGTGCCAGCAGCCAAGATTCTCAGGGAAGAGCTTTCTTT CASSQDSQGRAFF